A selection of T cell receptor beta chains follows, all from one sample in a study of cytomegalovirus exposure and HLA in healthy donors. The data were produced by immunoSEQ multiplex PCR, yet TCRdb's version contains in-frame clones alone and is incomplete. Altogether about 150,000 clones are present, around three quarters being singletons, with the ten largest covering about 1.6%. The sequenced sample consisted of PBMCs. Source of these receptors: a middle-aged man in good health and CMV-seronegative. Both conserved end residues are part of each CDR3. The D gene is left open where the match is weak. For some rows the clone size is stated as once, few or many, or as a class when expanded; others skip it.

NA	NA	TRBJ1-2	TRBV11-2	TGTGCCAGCAGCTTAAAACAGGGTGGGGGCTACACCTTC	CASSLKQGGGYTF
NA	NA	TRBJ2-6	TRBV10-3	TGTGCCATCGGAAACAGCTCTGGGGCCAACGTCCTGACTTTC	CAIGNSSGANVLTF
TRBD2	once	TRBJ2-1	TRBV11-3	TGTGCCAGCAGCCCCGGGACTAATTTCAATGAGCAGTTCTTC	CASSPGTNFNEQFF
TRBD2	NA	TRBJ2-1	TRBV2	TGTGCCACCGAAAGTACTAGCGGGGCAAGCTCCTACAATGAGCAGTTCTTC	CATESTSGASSYNEQFF
TRBD1	NA	TRBJ2-5	TRBV6-1	TGTGCCAGCAGTTTGGGACAGGGGGTAGAGACCCAGTACTTC	CASSLGQGVETQYF
NA	NA	TRBJ2-6	TRBV2	TGTGCCAGCAGTGTAGGAGGGTCTGGGGCCAACGTCCTGACTTTC	CASSVGGSGANVLTF
TRBD1	NA	TRBJ1-4	TRBV7-9	TGTGCCAGCAGCCTGCAGGGGGTTGAAGAAAAACTGTTTTTT	CASSLQGVEEKLFF
NA	once	TRBJ1-3	TRBV27	TGTGCCACCTCCCCGGCAACAGGGAGACACACCATATATTTT	CATSPATGRHTIYF
TRBD2	NA	TRBJ2-2	TRBV5-5	TGTGCCAGCGTCCCAGGACTAGCGACCGGGGAGCTGTTTTTT	CASVPGLATGELFF
TRBD2	NA	TRBJ2-1	TRBV15	TGTGCCACCAGCAGAGATGTGGCTAGCGGGACGGGTGATGAGCAGTTCTTC	CATSRDVASGTGDEQFF
TRBD2	NA	TRBJ2-1	TRBV30	TGTGCCTGGAGCGGCGGGAGTTGGGGTGAGCAGTTCTTC	CAWSGGSWGEQFF
NA	NA	TRBJ2-7	TRBV2	TGTGCCAGCAGTGTGGACAGTTCCTACGAGCAGTACTTC	CASSVDSSYEQYF
TRBD2	NA	TRBJ2-7	TRBV5-4	TGTGCCAGCAGCTTGTCGACTAGCGGGAGCTACGAGCAGTACTTC	CASSLSTSGSYEQYF
TRBD2	NA	TRBJ2-3	TRBV5-1	TGCGCCAGCAGCTTGCCTAGCGGGAGCCCCACAGATACGCAGTATTTT	CASSLPSGSPTDTQYF
NA	few	TRBJ2-1	TRBV19	TGTGCCAGTAGTATAGATATTGGGCCTTCCTACAATGAGCAGTTCTTC	CASSIDIGPSYNEQFF
TRBD2	few	TRBJ2-5	TRBV11-1	TGTGCCAGCAGCTTCGGGACTAGCGGGAACCAAGAGACCCAGTACTTC	CASSFGTSGNQETQYF
TRBD1	NA	TRBJ2-1	TRBV6-1	TGTGCCAGCAGAGACCCCTGGACAGGGAGAAATGAGCAGTTCTTC	CASRDPWTGRNEQFF
TRBD2	NA	TRBJ2-1	TRBV7-7	TGTGCCAGCAGCTCTCCGGGACTAAACAATGAGCAGTTCTTC	CASSSPGLNNEQFF
TRBD2	NA	TRBJ2-5	TRBV5-4	TGTGCCAGCAGCTTGGCCAGCGGGAGGGCCGTAGAGACCCAGTACTTC	CASSLASGRAVETQYF
TRBD1	NA	TRBJ1-1	TRBV18	TGTGCCAGCTCACCAAGGACAGGGGGCGATGGGACTGAAGCTTTCTTT	CASSPRTGGDGTEAFF
TRBD1	NA	TRBJ1-1	TRBV6-8	TGTGCCACCCCCGGGACAGGGGAAACAGACACTGAAGCTTTCTTT	CATPGTGETDTEAFF
TRBD1	NA	TRBJ2-5	TRBV5-4	TGTGCCAGCACCCGAACAGGGGGCGCGGAGACCCAGTACTTC	CASTRTGGAETQYF
TRBD1	NA	TRBJ1-5	TRBV27	TGTGCCAGCAGGGTCGGACAGGCTAATCAGCCCCAGCATTTT	CASRVGQANQPQHF
TRBD1	NA	TRBJ2-7	TRBV5-8	TGTGCCAGCAGCTGGCCGGGACAGGGGAGCTCCTACGAGCAGTACTTC	CASSWPGQGSSYEQYF
TRBD2	NA	TRBJ2-4	TRBV28	TGTGCCAGCGGCGACGGGACTAGCGGTCTAGCCAAAAACATTCAGTACTTC	CASGDGTSGLAKNIQYF
NA	NA	TRBJ2-1	TRBV28	TGTGCCAGCAGTGCAGCTAGCGAAAGCTCCTACAATGAGCAGTTCTTC	CASSAASESSYNEQFF
TRBD2	NA	TRBJ2-3	TRBV19	TGTGCCAGTAGTCCCGGGAGGGCCATAGGCACAGATACGCAGTATTTT	CASSPGRAIGTDTQYF
NA	NA	TRBJ1-1	TRBV7-8	TGTGCCAGCAGTTTAGGACAGAGGAACACTGAAGCTTTCTTT	CASSLGQRNTEAFF
TRBD1	NA	TRBJ1-2	TRBV19	TGTGCCAGTAGCCCGACAGGGGCGCGCTATGGCTACACCTTC	CASSPTGARYGYTF
TRBD2	NA	TRBJ2-1	TRBV6-1	TGTGCCAGCAGAGACTGGACTAGCGGGAACAATGAGCAGTTCTTC	CASRDWTSGNNEQFF
TRBD1	NA	TRBJ1-1	TRBV9	TGTGCCAGCAGCTCTGGACAGGGTGGCACTGAAGCTTTCTTT	CASSSGQGGTEAFF
TRBD1	NA	TRBJ1-2	TRBV6-1	TGTGCCAGCAGTGAAGTAGATTCAGGGGGCGACGGCTACACCTTC	CASSEVDSGGDGYTF
NA	few	TRBJ1-2	TRBV7-8	TGTGCCAGCAGCTTAGGGGGAGTCTATGGCTACACCTTC	CASSLGGVYGYTF